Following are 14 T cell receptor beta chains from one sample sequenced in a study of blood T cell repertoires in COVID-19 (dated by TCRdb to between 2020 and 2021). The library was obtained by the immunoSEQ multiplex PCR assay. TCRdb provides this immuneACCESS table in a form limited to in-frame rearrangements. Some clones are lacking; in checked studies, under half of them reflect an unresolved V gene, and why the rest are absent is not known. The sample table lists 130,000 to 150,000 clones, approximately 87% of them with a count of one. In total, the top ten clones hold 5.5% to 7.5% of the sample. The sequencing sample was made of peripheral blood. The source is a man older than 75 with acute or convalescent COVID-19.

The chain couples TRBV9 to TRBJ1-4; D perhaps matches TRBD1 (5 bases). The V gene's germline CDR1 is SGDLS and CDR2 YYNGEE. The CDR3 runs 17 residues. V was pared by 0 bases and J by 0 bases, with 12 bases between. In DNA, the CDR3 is TGTGCCAGCAGCGTAGAAACAGGAACCACAACTAATGAAAAACTGTTTTTT. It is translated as CASSVETGTTTNEKLFF.

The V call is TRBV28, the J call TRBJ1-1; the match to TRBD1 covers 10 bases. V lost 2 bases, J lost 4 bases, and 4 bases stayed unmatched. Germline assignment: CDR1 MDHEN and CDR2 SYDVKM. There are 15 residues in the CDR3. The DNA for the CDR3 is TGTGCCAGCAGTTTAGGGACAGGGGAGGGCACTGAAGCTTTCTTT. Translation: CASSLGTGEGTEAFF.

Here the CDR3 DNA reads TGCGCCAGCACGGGACTAGCGGGGGGGCGTGGCACAGATACGCAGTATTTT. As protein: CASTGLAGGRGTDTQYF. The gene calls are TRBV5-1 and TRBJ2-3, with TRBD2 identical over 16 bases. The V gene's germline CDR1 is SGHRS and CDR2 YFSETQ. The CDR3 covers 17 residues. The V segment lost 6 bases and the J segment 1 base; nucleotides outside the gene matches: 5.

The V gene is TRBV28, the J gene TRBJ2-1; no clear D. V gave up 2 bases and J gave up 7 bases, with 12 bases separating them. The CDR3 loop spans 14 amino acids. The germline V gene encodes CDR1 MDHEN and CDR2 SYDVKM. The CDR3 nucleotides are TGTGCCAGCAGTTTAGTAACAGCAATGAATGAGCAGTTCTTC. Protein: CASSLVTAMNEQFF.

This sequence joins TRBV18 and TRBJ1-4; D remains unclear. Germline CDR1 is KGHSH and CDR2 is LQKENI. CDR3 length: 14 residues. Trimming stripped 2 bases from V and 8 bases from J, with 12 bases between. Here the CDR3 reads CASSPLSSPEKLFF. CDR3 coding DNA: TGTGCCAGCTCACCATTATCTTCCCCCGAAAAACTGTTTTTT.

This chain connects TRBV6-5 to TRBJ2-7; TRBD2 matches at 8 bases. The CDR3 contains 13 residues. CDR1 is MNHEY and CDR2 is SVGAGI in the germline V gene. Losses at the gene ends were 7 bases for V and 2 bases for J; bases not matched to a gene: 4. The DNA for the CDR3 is TGTGCCAGCAAACGCGGGGGGACCTACGAGCAGTACTTC. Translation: CASKRGGTYEQYF.

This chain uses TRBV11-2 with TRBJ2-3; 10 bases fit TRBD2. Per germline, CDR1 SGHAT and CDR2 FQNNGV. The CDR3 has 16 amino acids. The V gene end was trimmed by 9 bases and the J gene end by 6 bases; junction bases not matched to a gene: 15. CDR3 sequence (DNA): TGTGCCAGTATCGTAGGTAGCGGGAGGCCAGGGGATACGCAGTATTTT. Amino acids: CASIVGSGRPGDTQYF.

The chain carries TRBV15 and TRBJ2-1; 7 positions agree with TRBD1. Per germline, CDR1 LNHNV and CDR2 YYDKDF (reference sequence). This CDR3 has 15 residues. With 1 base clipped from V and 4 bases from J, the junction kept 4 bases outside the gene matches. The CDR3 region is CATSRAGQIYNEQFF. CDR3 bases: TGTGCCACCAGCAGAGCGGGACAGATATACAATGAGCAGTTCTTC.

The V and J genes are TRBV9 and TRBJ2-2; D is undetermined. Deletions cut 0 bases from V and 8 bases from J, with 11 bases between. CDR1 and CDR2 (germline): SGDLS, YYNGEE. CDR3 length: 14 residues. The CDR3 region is CASSVDPGTGELFF. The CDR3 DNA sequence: TGTGCCAGCAGCGTAGATCCAGGAACGGGGGAGCTGTTTTTT. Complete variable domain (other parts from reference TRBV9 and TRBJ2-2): DSGVTQTPKHLITATGQRVTLRCSPRSGDLSVYWYQQSLDQGLQFLIQYYNGEERAKGNILERFSAQQFPDLHSELNLSSLELGDSALYFCASSVDPGTGELFFGEGSRLTVL.

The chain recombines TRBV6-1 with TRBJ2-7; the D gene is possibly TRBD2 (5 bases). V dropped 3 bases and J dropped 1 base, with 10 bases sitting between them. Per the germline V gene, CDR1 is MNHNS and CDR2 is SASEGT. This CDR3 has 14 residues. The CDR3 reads CASSDPPGSYEQYF. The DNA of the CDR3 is TGTGCCAGCAGTGATCCTCCGGGGTCCTACGAGCAGTACTTC.

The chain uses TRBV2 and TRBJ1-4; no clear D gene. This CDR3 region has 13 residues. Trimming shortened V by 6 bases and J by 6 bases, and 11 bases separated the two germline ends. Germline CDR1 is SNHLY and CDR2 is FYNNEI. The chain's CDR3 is CASRSREDEKLFF. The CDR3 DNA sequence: TGTGCCAGCAGGTCACGGGAAGATGAAAAACTGTTTTTT.

The CDR3 loop reads CATSDLAGLSNEQFF. CDR3 bases: TGTGCCACCAGTGATTTGGCGGGTTTGTCCAATGAGCAGTTCTTC. The chain uses TRBV24-1 and TRBJ2-1; D is perhaps TRBD2 (5 bases). Trimming shortened V by 0 bases and J by 6 bases, and 11 bases separated the two germline ends. The CDR3 spans 15 residues. Germline CDR1 reads KGHDR; CDR2 reads SFDVKD.

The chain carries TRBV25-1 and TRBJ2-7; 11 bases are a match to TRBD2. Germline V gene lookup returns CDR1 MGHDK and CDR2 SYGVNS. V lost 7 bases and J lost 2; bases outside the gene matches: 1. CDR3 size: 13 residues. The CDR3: CASIAGGTYEQYF. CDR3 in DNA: TGTGCCAGCATAGCGGGAGGGACCTACGAGCAGTACTTC.

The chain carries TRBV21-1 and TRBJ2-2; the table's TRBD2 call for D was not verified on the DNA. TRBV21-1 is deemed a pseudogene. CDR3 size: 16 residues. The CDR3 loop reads CASEGSGLAGTGELFF. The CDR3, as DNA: TGTGCCAGCGAAGGCTCGGGACTAGCGGGCACCGGGGAGCTGTTTTTT.